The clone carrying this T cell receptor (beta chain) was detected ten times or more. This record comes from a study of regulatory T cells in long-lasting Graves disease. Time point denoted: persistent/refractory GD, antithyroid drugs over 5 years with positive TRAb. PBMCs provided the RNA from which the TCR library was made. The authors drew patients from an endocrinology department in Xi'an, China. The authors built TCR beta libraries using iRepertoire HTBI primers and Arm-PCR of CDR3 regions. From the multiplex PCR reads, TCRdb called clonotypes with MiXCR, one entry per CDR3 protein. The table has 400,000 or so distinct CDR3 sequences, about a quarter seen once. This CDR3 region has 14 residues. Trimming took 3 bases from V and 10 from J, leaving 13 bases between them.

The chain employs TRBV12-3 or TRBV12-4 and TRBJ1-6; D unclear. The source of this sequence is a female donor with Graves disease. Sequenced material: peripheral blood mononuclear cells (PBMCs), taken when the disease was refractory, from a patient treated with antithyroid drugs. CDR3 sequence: CASSLLKGSSPLHF. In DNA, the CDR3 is TGTGCCAGCAGTTTGTTAAAAGGGTCGTCACCCCTCCACTTT.